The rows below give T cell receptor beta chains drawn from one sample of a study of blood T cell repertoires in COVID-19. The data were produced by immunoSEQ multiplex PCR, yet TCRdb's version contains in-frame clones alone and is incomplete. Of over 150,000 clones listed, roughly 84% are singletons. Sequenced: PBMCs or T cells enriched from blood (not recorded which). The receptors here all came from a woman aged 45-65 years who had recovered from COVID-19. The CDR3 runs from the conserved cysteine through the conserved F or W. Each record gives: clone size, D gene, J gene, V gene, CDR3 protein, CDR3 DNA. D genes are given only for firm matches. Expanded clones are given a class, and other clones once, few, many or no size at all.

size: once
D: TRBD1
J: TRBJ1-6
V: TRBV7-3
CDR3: CASSLEGASYNSPLHF
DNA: TGTGCCAGCAGCTTGGAGGGGGCTTCCTATAATTCACCCCTCCACTTT

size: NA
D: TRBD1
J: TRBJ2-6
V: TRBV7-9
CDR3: CASSLGQAGANVLTF
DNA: TGTGCCAGCAGCCTTGGACAGGCTGGGGCCAACGTCCTGACTTTC

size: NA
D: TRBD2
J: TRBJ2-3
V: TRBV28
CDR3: CASRGTSGRPTDTQYF
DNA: TGTGCCAGCAGGGGGACTAGCGGGAGGCCCACAGATACGCAGTATTTT

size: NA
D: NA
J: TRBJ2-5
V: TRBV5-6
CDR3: CASTSILRREETQYF
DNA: TGTGCCAGCACTTCGATATTGAGGAGGGAAGAGACCCAGTACTTC

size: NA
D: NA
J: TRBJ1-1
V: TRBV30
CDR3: CAWSSGMNTEAFF
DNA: TGTGCCTGGAGTTCCGGGATGAACACTGAAGCTTTCTTT

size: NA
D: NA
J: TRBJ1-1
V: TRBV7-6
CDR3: CASSLGSSTSGTEAFF
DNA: TGTGCCAGCAGCTTAGGGTCCTCGACCTCAGGCACTGAAGCTTTCTTT

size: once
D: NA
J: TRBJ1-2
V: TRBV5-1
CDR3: CASSLTANYGYTF
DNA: TGCGCCAGCAGCTTAACGGCTAACTATGGCTACACCTTC

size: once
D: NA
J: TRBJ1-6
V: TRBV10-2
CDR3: CASSPDRGGNNSPLHF
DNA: TGCGCCAGCTCCCCCGACCGGGGGGGAAATAATTCACCCCTCCACTTT

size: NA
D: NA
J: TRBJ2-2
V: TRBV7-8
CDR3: CASSLGFGFGANTGELFF
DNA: TGTGCCAGCAGCTTAGGTTTCGGGTTTGGCGCGAACACCGGGGAGCTGTTTTTT

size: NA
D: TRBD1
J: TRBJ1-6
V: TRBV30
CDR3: CAWSASRTGGYSPLHF
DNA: TGTGCCTGGAGTGCCTCCCGGACAGGGGGGTATTCACCCCTCCACTTT

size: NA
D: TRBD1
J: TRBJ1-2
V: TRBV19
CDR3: CASRFSGTGRDYTF
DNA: TGTGCCAGTAGATTTTCCGGGACAGGGAGGGACTACACCTTC

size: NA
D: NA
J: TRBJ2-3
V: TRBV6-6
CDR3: CASSYSEGGWADTQYF
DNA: TGTGCCAGCAGTTACTCTGAGGGCGGGTGGGCAGATACGCAGTATTTT

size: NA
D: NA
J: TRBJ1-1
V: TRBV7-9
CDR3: CASSPAGRAMNTEAFF
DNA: TGTGCCAGCAGCCCTGCGGGGAGGGCCATGAACACTGAAGCTTTCTTT

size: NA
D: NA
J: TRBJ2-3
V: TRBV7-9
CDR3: CASSYGGLQVGTQYF
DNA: TGTGCCAGCAGCTACGGGGGACTGCAGGTCGGTACGCAGTATTTT

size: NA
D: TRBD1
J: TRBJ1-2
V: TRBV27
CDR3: CASSLRADRGMDGYTF
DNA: TGTGCCAGCAGTTTAAGGGCGGACAGGGGGATGGATGGCTACACCTTC

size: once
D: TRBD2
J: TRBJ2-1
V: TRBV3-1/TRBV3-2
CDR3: CASSPGLAGRGEQFF
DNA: TGTGCCAGCAGCCCGGGACTAGCGGGAAGGGGTGAGCAGTTCTTC

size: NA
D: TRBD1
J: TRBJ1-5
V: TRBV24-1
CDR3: CATSDPTGGDQPQHF
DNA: TGTGCCACCAGTGATCCGACAGGGGGCGATCAGCCCCAGCATTTT

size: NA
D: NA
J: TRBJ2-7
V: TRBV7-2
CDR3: CASSLMGQGRFEQYF
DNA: TGTGCCAGCAGCTTAATGGGGCAGGGTCGGTTCGAGCAGTACTTC

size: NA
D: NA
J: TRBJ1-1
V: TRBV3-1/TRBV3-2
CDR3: CASSQDGASRAFF
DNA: TGTGCCAGCAGCCAAGATGGTGCCTCGAGAGCTTTCTTT